A single sample gave rise to the 15 T cell receptor beta chains below, sequenced in a study of shared clonotypes between healthy human individuals. The protocol was immunoSEQ multiplex PCR, while the TCRdb copy is restricted to in-frame clones and leaves out a portion. The sample includes about 320,000 clones, about nine tenths of them seen just once. Sequences were obtained from memory CD8+ T cells sorted from blood. Regarding subset: CD45RO+ cells pooled with CCR7-negative TemRA cells. These TCRs come from a man in his late teens or twenties in good health.

The chain carries TRBV9 and TRBJ2-2; weak D call: TRBD1 (5 bases). This CDR3 is 16 amino acids long. Germline loops: CDR1 SGDLS, CDR2 YYNGEE. V was trimmed by 1 base and J by 0 bases, leaving 10 bases between them. CDR3 nucleotides: TGTGCCAGCAGCGTAAAGGGGTTCGCGAACACCGGGGAGCTGTTTTTT. Translated, it gives CASSVKGFANTGELFF.

This CDR3 reads CASSEALAGGLLEQYF. The CDR3 region has the DNA TGCGCCAGCAGTGAGGCCTTAGCGGGAGGGCTCCTCGAGCAGTACTTC. The J gene is TRBJ2-7, the V gene TRBV10-2; 11 bases line up with TRBD2. J lost 6 bases, V lost 2 bases, and 9 bases had no gene match. In germline, CDR1 is WSHSY, CDR2 SAAADI. The CDR3 loop spans 16 amino acids.

The V gene is TRBV5-1, the J gene TRBJ1-4; 11 bases match TRBD1. CDR1 and CDR2 from the germline V gene are SGHRS and YFSETQ. This CDR3 spans 16 amino acids. The J segment lost 5 bases and the V segment lost 3 bases, leaving 6 bases of the junction unmatched. CDR3 protein: CASSSPGTGGNEKLFF. CDR3 bases: TGCGCCAGCAGCTCTCCCGGGACAGGGGGGAATGAAAAACTGTTTTTT.

This clone was detected once. V is TRBV5-1 and J is TRBJ2-7, with 7 bases identical to TRBD1. Germline lookup yields CDR1 SGHRS and CDR2 YFSETQ. Trimming removed 6 bases from V and 0 bases from J; junction bases left unmatched: 9. CDR3 length: 15 residues. The DNA of the CDR3 is TGCGCCAGCACCCCGGACAGGTCGACCTCCTACGAGCAGTACTTC. The encoded protein is CASTPDRSTSYEQYF. Combining the CDR3 with reference TRBV5-1 and TRBJ2-7 gives the whole variable domain KAGVTQTPRYLIKTRGQQVTLSCSPISGHRSVSWYQQTPGQGLQFLFEYFSETQRNKGNFPGRFSGRQFSNSRSEMNVSTLELGDSALYLCASTPDRSTSYEQYFGPGTRLTVT.

The chain carries TRBV11-2 and TRBJ2-1, with 12 bases fitting TRBD1. V was pared by 5 bases and J by 7 bases, with 9 bases of the junction left unmatched. This CDR3 is built from 16 residues. The germline V gene encodes CDR1 SGHAT and CDR2 FQNNGV. CDR3: CASSTGDRGPGNEQFF. The CDR3, as DNA: TGTGCCAGCAGCACCGGGGACAGGGGGCCGGGGAATGAGCAGTTCTTC.

Comment on this clone: This specimen includes other DNA sequences encoding the same CDR3. V and J are TRBV29-1 and TRBJ2-2, with no clear D. CDR1 SQVTM and CDR2 ANQGSEA come from the germline V gene. CDR3 length equals 12 residues. V shed 2 bases and J shed 5 bases, with 6 bases lying between them. DNA of the CDR3: TGCAGCGTTGAATGGGAAACCGGGGAGCTGTTTTTT. This translates into CSVEWETGELFF.

This clone was observed once. The CDR3 loop reads CASSLSNEQFF. CDR3 sequence (DNA): TGTGCCAGCAGCTTATCCAATGAGCAGTTCTTC. The chain couples TRBV11-2 to TRBJ2-1; D uncertain. Germline V gene lookup returns CDR1 SGHAT and CDR2 FQNNGV. This CDR3 has 11 amino acids. V was cut by 2 bases and J by 6 bases, with 2 bases left in between.

The rearrangement uses TRBV30 and TRBJ2-7, with 8 nucleotides matching TRBD2. Germline V gives CDR1 GTSNPN, CDR2 SVGIG (reference sequence). The CDR3 runs 12 residues. The DNA of the CDR3 is TGTGCAGGAAGCGGGAGAGACTACGAGCAGTACTTC. It encodes CAGSGRDYEQYF. Filled out from reference TRBV30 and TRBJ2-7, the complete variable domain reads SQTIHQWPATLVQPVGSPLSLECTVEGTSNPNLYWYRQAAGRGLQLLFYSVGIGQISSEVPQNLSASRPQDRQFILSSKKLLLSDSGFYLCAGSGRDYEQYFGPGTRLTVT.

V gene TRBV5-6 combines with J gene TRBJ1-1; a possible D gene is TRBD1 (5 bases). V dropped 7 bases and J dropped 5 bases, with 12 bases sitting between them. In germline, CDR1 is SGHDT, CDR2 YYEEEE. This CDR3 is 12 amino acids long. The CDR3 region is CASLGTGTEAFF. CDR3 nucleotides: TGTGCCAGCCTAGGGACGGGAACTGAAGCTTTCTTT.

The chain has TRBV10-1 and TRBJ2-7; D is possibly TRBD2 (5 bases). This CDR3 region has 14 residues. V lost 0 bases to trimming and J lost 6 bases, with 12 bases between them. Germline V gene lookup returns CDR1 WNHNN and CDR2 SYGVQD (reference sequence). This CDR3 is CASSESFPRGEQYF. The CDR3 DNA is TGCGCCAGCAGTGAGTCCTTTCCACGGGGCGAGCAGTACTTC.

The V call is TRBV4-2, the J call TRBJ2-7; 8 nucleotides align to TRBD2. This CDR3 region has 15 residues. Unmatched junction bases numbered 6, after V lost 4 bases and J lost 1 base. The germline V gene has CDR1 LGHNA and CDR2 YNFKEQ. CDR3 amino acids: CASSRILAESYEQYF. The CDR3 DNA follows: TGTGCCAGCAGCCGGATACTAGCGGAGTCCTACGAGCAGTACTTC.

This chain connects TRBV2 to TRBJ2-7, with 7 nucleotides matching TRBD1. V trimming: 6 bases; J trimming: 2 bases; junction bases outside the gene matches: 7. The CDR3 has 14 residues. From germline, CDR1 is SNHLY and CDR2 FYNNEI. CDR3 nucleotides: TGTGCCAGCAGGGGGACAGATTCGCCCTACGAGCAGTACTTC. This translates into CASRGTDSPYEQYF.

The chain uses TRBV5-1 and TRBJ2-7; D unresolved. This CDR3 has 11 residues. V shed 3 bases and J shed 6 bases, with 7 bases lying between them. Germline CDR1 and CDR2: SGHRS and YFSETQ. Written as DNA, the CDR3 is TGCGCCAGCAGCTCCGAGGTCGAGCAGTACTTC. It encodes CASSSEVEQYF.

This clone has only one observation. The chain joins TRBV15 to TRBJ2-3; 9 bases are shared with TRBD2. The germline V gene encodes CDR1 LNHNV and CDR2 YYDKDF (reference sequence). Unmatched junction bases numbered 9, after V lost 3 bases and J lost 2 bases. This CDR3 contains 17 residues. In DNA form, the CDR3 reads TGTGCCACCAGCAGGCCCACCGTAGCGGGAGCCACAGATACGCAGTATTTT. This encodes CATSRPTVAGATDTQYF.

The chain combines TRBV6-1 with TRBJ2-7; TRBD1 aligns across 11 bases. CDR3 length: 13 amino acids. CDR1 is MNHNS and CDR2 is SASEGT in the germline V gene. The V gene end was trimmed by 6 bases and the J gene end by 5 bases; junction bases not matched to a gene: 3. The chain's CDR3 is CASRDRGLDEQYF. CDR3 DNA: TGTGCCAGCAGGGACAGGGGGCTGGACGAGCAGTACTTC.